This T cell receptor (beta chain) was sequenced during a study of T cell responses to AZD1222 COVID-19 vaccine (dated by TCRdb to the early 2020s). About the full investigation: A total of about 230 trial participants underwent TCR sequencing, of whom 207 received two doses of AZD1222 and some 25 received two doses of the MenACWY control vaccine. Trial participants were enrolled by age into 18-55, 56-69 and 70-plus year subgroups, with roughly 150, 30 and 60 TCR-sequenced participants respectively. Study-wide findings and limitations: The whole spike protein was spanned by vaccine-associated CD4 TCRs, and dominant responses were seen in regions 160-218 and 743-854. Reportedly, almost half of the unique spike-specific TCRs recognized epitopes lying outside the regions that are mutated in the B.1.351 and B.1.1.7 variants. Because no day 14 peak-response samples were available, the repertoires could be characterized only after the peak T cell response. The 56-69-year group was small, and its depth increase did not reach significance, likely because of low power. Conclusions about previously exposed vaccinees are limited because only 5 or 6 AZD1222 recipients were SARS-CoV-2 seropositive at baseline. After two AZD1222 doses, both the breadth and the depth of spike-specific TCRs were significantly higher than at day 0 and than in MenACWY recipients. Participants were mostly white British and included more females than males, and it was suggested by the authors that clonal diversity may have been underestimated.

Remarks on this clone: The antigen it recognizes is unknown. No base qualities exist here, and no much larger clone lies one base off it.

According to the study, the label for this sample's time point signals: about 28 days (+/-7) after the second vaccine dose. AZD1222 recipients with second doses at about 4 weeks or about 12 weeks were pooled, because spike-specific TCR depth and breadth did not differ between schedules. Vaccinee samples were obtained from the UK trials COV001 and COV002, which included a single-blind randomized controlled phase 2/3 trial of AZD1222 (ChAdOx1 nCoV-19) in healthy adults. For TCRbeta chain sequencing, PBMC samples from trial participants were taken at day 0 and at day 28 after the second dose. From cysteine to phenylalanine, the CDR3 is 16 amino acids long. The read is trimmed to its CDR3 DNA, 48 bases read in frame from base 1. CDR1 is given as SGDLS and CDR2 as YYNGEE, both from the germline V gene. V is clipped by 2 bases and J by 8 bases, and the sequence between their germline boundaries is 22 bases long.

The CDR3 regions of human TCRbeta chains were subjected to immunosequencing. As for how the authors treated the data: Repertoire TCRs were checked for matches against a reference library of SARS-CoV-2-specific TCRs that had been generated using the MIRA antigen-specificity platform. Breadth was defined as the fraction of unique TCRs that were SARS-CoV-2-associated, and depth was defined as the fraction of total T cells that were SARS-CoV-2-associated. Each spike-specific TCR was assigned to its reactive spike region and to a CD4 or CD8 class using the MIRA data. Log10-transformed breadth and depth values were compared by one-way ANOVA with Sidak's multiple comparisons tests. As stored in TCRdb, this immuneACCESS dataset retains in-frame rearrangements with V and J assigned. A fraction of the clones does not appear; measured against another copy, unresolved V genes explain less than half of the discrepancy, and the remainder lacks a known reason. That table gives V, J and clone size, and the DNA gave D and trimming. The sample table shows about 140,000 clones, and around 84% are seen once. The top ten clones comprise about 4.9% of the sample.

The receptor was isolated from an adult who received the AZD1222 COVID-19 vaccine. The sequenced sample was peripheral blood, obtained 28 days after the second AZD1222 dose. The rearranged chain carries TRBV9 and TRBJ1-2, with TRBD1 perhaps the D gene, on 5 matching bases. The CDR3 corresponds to CASSVGVGVQGFGYTF. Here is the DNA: TGTGCCAGCAGCGTGGGGGTAGGGGTGCAGGGCTTCGGCTACACCTTC.